This TCR beta chain is from a study of technical replicates of blood from a handful of donors. With 3 bases removed from V and 4 bases from J, the gap between germline ends came to 9 bases. From germline, CDR1 is LNHDA and CDR2 SQIVND (reference sequence). The CDR3 is made up of 13 amino acids. Generated by immunoSEQ multiplex PCR, the TCRdb table keeps only in-frame clones and is missing some. The table has roughly 65,000 clones, around nine tenths seen once; the top ten hold about 4.6%. Sequenced: PBMCs. The chain employs TRBV19 and TRBJ1-1, with D possibly being TRBD1 (5 bases). The source of this sequence is a human donor in good health. Some clones in this sample may be carry-over from other donors' samples. In DNA form, the CDR3 reads TGTGCCAGTAGTATCAGGGATACCACTGAAGCTTTCTTT. It specifies CASSIRDTTEAFF.